The 26 T cell receptor beta chains below all came from one sample that was sequenced in a study of siplizumab effects on memory and regulatory T cells. Generated by immunoSEQ multiplex PCR, the TCRdb table keeps only in-frame clones and is missing some. The sample shows approximately 50,000 clones, 93% of them seen only once. The sequenced sample consisted of CD8+ T cells sorted from blood. Source of these receptors: a human donor in good health.

This chain uses TRBV4-1 with TRBJ2-7, with D possibly being TRBD2 (7 bases). Germline V lookup: CDR1 MGHRA, CDR2 YSYEKL. This CDR3 has 17 amino acids. The V and J ends lost 1 base and 3 bases respectively, with 19 bases between them. DNA of the CDR3: TGCGCCAGCAGCCAAGTTGGGGGGGGCCCAAAGAACTACGAGCAGTACTTC. Protein product: CASSQVGGGPKNYEQYF.

The gene calls are TRBV6-1 and TRBJ2-7; no firm D call. This CDR3 has 9 amino acids. The germline V gene encodes CDR1 MNHNS and CDR2 SASEGT. This chain's CDR3 is CASSYEQYF. In nucleotides, the CDR3 is TGTGCATCTAGCTACGAGCAGTACTTC.

This rearrangement joins TRBV19 to TRBJ1-3; the D is unclear. Trimming took off 6 bases at V and 0 bases at J, with 12 bases between the two ends. The V gene's germline CDR1 is LNHDA and CDR2 SQIVND (reference sequence). This CDR3 spans 15 amino acids. The CDR3 protein is CASRWAPGSGNTIYF. In DNA, the CDR3 is TGTGCCAGTAGATGGGCGCCAGGCTCTGGAAACACCATATATTTT.

This sequence joins TRBV4-2 and TRBJ2-3; D is unresolved. CDR1 and CDR2 (germline): LGHNA, YNFKEQ. The CDR3 runs 13 residues. V gave up 1 base and J gave up 4 bases, with 6 bases separating them. CDR3 DNA sequence: TGTGCCAGCAGCCAAGGAATTGCAGATACGCAGTATTTT. The encoded protein is CASSQGIADTQYF.

The CDR3 is CSVHVVQTSTDTQYF. The CDR3 nucleotides read TGCAGCGTCCACGTGGTCCAGACTAGCACAGATACGCAGTATTTT. The chain employs TRBV29-1 and TRBJ2-3; no firm D call. Trimming pared 6 bases from V and 0 bases from J, leaving 16 bases between. Germline-derived CDR1 and CDR2 are SQVTM and ANQGSEA. There are 15 residues in the CDR3.

The count of this clone is one. The rearrangement links TRBV5-1 to TRBJ2-1; TRBD2 aligns across 8 bases. Germline assignment: CDR1 SGHRS and CDR2 YFSETQ. Unmatched junction bases numbered 7, after V lost 0 bases and J lost 8 bases. This CDR3 region has 15 residues. This CDR3 reads CASSLVGTSGDEQFF. CDR3 bases: TGCGCCAGCAGCTTGGTCGGGACTAGTGGCGATGAGCAGTTCTTC.

The CDR3 is CASSASDTQYF. The CDR3 nucleotides are TGCGCCAGCAGCGCCTCAGATACGCAGTATTTT. V is TRBV5-1 and J is TRBJ2-3; D is uncertain. Germline V gives CDR1 SGHRS, CDR2 YFSETQ. This CDR3 is 11 amino acids long. V dropped 4 bases and J dropped 4 bases, with 4 bases sitting between them. Together with reference TRBV5-1 and TRBJ2-3, the CDR3 gives the full variable domain: KAGVTQTPRYLIKTRGQQVTLSCSPISGHRSVSWYQQTPGQGLQFLFEYFSETQRNKGNFPGRFSGRQFSNSRSEMNVSTLELGDSALYLCASSASDTQYFGPGTRLTVL.

The rearrangement uses TRBV5-4 and TRBJ1-2; possibly TRBD1 for D (5 bases). Germline assignment: CDR1 SGHNT and CDR2 YYREEE (reference sequence). V was cut by 0 bases and J by 5 bases, with 20 bases left in between. The CDR3 length is 17 residues. The CDR3 protein is CASSLGLSGLGPYGYTF. DNA for the CDR3: TGTGCCAGCAGCTTGGGGTTGTCGGGGCTCGGACCATATGGCTACACCTTC.

This chain uses TRBV19 with TRBJ2-7; possible D gene TRBD2, 7 bases. V was pared by 1 base and J by 5 bases, with 12 bases between. This CDR3 contains 14 residues. Germline V gives CDR1 LNHDA, CDR2 SQIVND (reference sequence). In DNA form, the CDR3 reads TGTGCCAGTAGTATAGTAGGGGGGGGCGACGAGCAGTACTTC. Translation gives CASSIVGGGDEQYF.

The V call is TRBV28, the J call TRBJ2-1; no definite D call. Germline V gene data show CDR1 as MDHEN and CDR2 as SYDVKM. This CDR3 has 14 amino acids. Trimming stripped 3 bases from V and 7 bases from J, with 13 bases between. In nucleotides, the CDR3 is TGTGCCAGCAGTTTTCCGGAAATTGAAAATGAGCAGTTCTTC. Translated: CASSFPEIENEQFF. The full variable domain, completed using reference TRBV28 and TRBJ2-1, is DVKVTQSSRYLVKRTGEKVFLECVQDMDHENMFWYRQDPGLGLRLIYFSYDVKMKEKGDIPEGYSVSREKKERFSLILESASTNQTSMYLCASSFPEIENEQFFGPGTRLTVL.

V and J are TRBV4-1 and TRBJ1-2; unclear D gene. The CDR3 consists of 16 residues. Trimming removed 1 base at V and 4 bases at J, with 16 bases between. The germline gives CDR1 MGHRA, CDR2 YSYEKL. The CDR3 DNA reads TGCGCCAGCAGCCAAGGAGCCGGACCGCCTACCTATGGCTACACCTTC. This gives the protein CASSQGAGPPTYGYTF.

This clone was found a few times. This sequence joins TRBV10-2 and TRBJ1-5; D is unclear. V dropped 0 bases and J dropped 0 bases, with 9 bases sitting between them. The V gene's germline CDR1 is WSHSY and CDR2 SAAADI. The CDR3 has 16 amino acids. Here the CDR3 reads CASSESPGNSNQPQHF. The CDR3 DNA is TGCGCCAGCAGTGAGTCTCCCGGAAATAGCAATCAGCCCCAGCATTTT.

This clone occurred once. CDR3 sequence reads: CASSLDLLYGYTF. The CDR3 region has the DNA TGTGCCAGCAGCTTGGACCTACTTTATGGCTACACCTTC. The J gene is TRBJ1-2, the V gene TRBV5-4, with D uncertain. Trimming shortened V by 0 bases and J by 5 bases, and 8 bases separated the two germline ends. The CDR3 has 13 residues. Germline V gene data show CDR1 as SGHNT and CDR2 as YYREEE (reference sequence).

This chain uses TRBV7-9 with TRBJ2-7, with 11 bases aligning to TRBD1. Germline V gives CDR1 SEHNR, CDR2 FQNEAQ (reference sequence). Trimming took 6 bases from V and 5 from J; bases not matched to a gene: 9. CDR3 size: 15 residues. CDR3 amino acids: CASSTPGQGVNEQYF. CDR3 coding DNA: TGTGCCAGCAGTACGCCGGGACAGGGGGTGAACGAGCAGTACTTC.

The CDR3 loop reads CASSDSGSLYEQYF. The CDR3 bases are TGTGCCAGCAGTGATAGCGGGAGTTTGTACGAGCAGTACTTC. The V gene is TRBV6-5, the J gene TRBJ2-7; 9 positions agree with TRBD2. This CDR3 has 14 residues. Trimming cost V 5 bases and J 4 bases; bases outside gene matches: 6. CDR1 is MNHEY and CDR2 is SVGAGI in the germline V gene.

CDR3 sequence: CASRPTSGITYEQYF. The CDR3 DNA sequence: TGTGCCAGCAGACCAACTAGCGGAATAACCTACGAGCAGTACTTC. J is TRBJ2-7 and V is TRBV2, with 8 bases fitting TRBD2. V dropped 6 bases and J dropped 2; count of bases not matched to a gene: 9. Per germline, CDR1 SNHLY and CDR2 FYNNEI. The CDR3 length is 15 residues. The entire variable domain, with the rest obtained from reference TRBV2 and TRBJ2-7, is as follows: EPEVTQTPSHQVTQMGQEVILRCVPISNHLYFYWYRQILGQKVEFLVSFYNNEISEKSEIFDDQFSVERPDGSNFTLKIRSTKLEDSAMYFCASRPTSGITYEQYFGPGTRLTVT.

Remarks on this clone: One end of the junction varies from germline; a read error may be responsible. The V and J genes are TRBV4-2 and TRBJ2-7; D possibly corresponds to TRBD1 (6 bases). Germline CDR1 reads LGHNA; CDR2 reads YNFKEQ. CDR3 size: 16 residues. Written as DNA, the CDR3 is TGTGCCAGCAGTCAAGCGACAGGAATCGTTACCTACGAGCAGTACTTC. This sequence encodes CASSQATGIVTYEQYF.

This sequence joins TRBV15 and TRBJ2-1; D is undetermined. Germline CDR1 LNHNV, CDR2 YYDKDF (reference sequence). This CDR3 is 14 amino acids long. The V gene lost 5 bases and the J gene lost 9 bases, with 17 bases spanning the gap. CDR3 in amino acids: CATSFSPQYGEQFF. CDR3 DNA: TGTGCCACCAGCTTTTCTCCCCAGTATGGTGAGCAGTTCTTC.

CDR3 loop: CASSPGLAESSYNEQFF. CDR3 nucleotide sequence: TGTGCCAGCAGCCCTGGACTAGCGGAGAGCTCCTACAATGAGCAGTTCTTC. The V and J genes are TRBV7-9 and TRBJ2-1; 10 nucleotides match TRBD2. Looked up from germline, CDR1 is SEHNR and CDR2 is FQNEAQ (reference sequence). V trimming: 5 bases; J trimming: 0 bases; junction bases outside the gene matches: 7. There are 17 residues in the CDR3. Full variable domain (rest looked up from reference TRBV7-9 and TRBJ2-1): DTGVSQNPRHKITKRGQNVTFRCDPISEHNRLYWYRQTLGQGPEFLTYFQNEAQLEKSRLLSDRFSAERPKGSFSTLEIQRTEQGDSAMYLCASSPGLAESSYNEQFFGPGTRLTVL.

The gene calls are TRBV28 and TRBJ2-7; perhaps TRBD1 as D (8 bases). The germline V and J ends were trimmed by 11 bases and 7 bases, with 21 bases remaining between them. Germline assignment: CDR1 MDHEN and CDR2 SYDVKM. The CDR3 is 13 residues long. The CDR3 spells CASKRDRRQEQYF. In DNA form, the CDR3 reads TGTGCCTCCAAGCGGGACAGGCGCCAGGAGCAGTACTTC.

The chain links TRBV15 to TRBJ1-2; D remains unclear. The CDR3 length is 14 residues. The V gene's germline CDR1 is LNHNV and CDR2 YYDKDF (reference sequence). The V and J ends lost 5 bases and 1 base respectively, with 11 bases between them. The CDR3 loop is CATSRRTDNYGYTF. Here the CDR3 DNA reads TGTGCCACCAGCCGACGAACAGATAACTATGGCTACACCTTC.

The chain employs TRBV27 and TRBJ2-7; D is unclear. This CDR3 has 13 residues. Trimming took 3 bases from V and 3 from J, leaving 9 bases between them. Germline V gene lookup returns CDR1 MNHEY and CDR2 SMNVEV (reference sequence). This CDR3 reads CASSLQTNYEQYF. DNA for the CDR3: TGTGCCAGCAGTTTGCAGACAAACTACGAGCAGTACTTC.

The rearrangement joins TRBV5-1 to TRBJ1-4; TRBD1 agrees at 9 bases. This CDR3 region has 19 residues. From germline, CDR1 is SGHRS and CDR2 YFSETQ. J was trimmed by 2 bases and V by 0 bases; bases with no gene match: 11. CDR3 bases: TGCGCCAGCAGCTTGGACGGGACAGGGCGTTTTGTTACTAATGAAAAACTGTTTTTT. Translated, it gives CASSLDGTGRFVTNEKLFF.

The genes are TRBV11-2 and TRBJ2-7; D may be TRBD1 or TRBD2 (5 bases each). V lost 0 bases and J 3 bases, leaving 6 bases between the germline ends. This CDR3 spans 13 amino acids. From germline, CDR1 is SGHAT and CDR2 FQNNGV. The CDR3 nucleotides are TGTGCCAGCAGCTTAGATGGGGGCTACGAGCAGTACTTC. It yields the protein CASSLDGGYEQYF.

J is TRBJ1-1 and V is TRBV25-1; no clear D. Germline V gene sequence: CDR1 MGHDK, CDR2 SYGVNS. The ends were cut back, 4 bases at V and 1 base at J, with 7 bases in the middle. This CDR3 is 13 amino acids long. For the CDR3, the DNA is TGTGCCAGCAGTGTGGGTGCGAACACTGAAGCTTTCTTT. Protein sequence: CASSVGANTEAFF.

V gene TRBV5-8 combines with J gene TRBJ2-7; D perhaps matches TRBD1 (6 bases). Germline CDR1 SGHTS, CDR2 YDEGEE. This CDR3 comprises 13 residues. Trimming took off 5 bases at V and 3 bases at J, with 12 bases between the two ends. CDR3 protein: CASRNRDNYEQYF. As DNA, the CDR3 is TGTGCCAGCAGAAACCGGGACAACTACGAGCAGTACTTC.